This T cell receptor beta chain comes out of a study of blood T cell repertoires in COVID-19. Across the study: Acute and convalescent COVID-19 samples came from the United States, Italy and Spain. In each case, the material was cDNA or gDNA derived from T cells, B-cell-depleted T cells, or PBMCs.

V lost 3 bases to trimming and J lost 0 bases, with 11 bases between them. This CDR3 is 15 amino acids long. Germline V lookup: CDR1 LNHDA, CDR2 SQIVND (reference sequence). Original processing notes: Researchers report that nucleated cell counts were estimated from reference gene primer amplification. Repertoires were generated with immunoSEQ multiplex PCR, while TCRdb's copy carries only in-frame clones and drops some. The V and J calls and clone size were taken over from that table, and D and trimming were inferred from the DNA. The table lists some 89,000 clones, approximately 79% of them singletons.

This sequence was found in an older man with acute or convalescent COVID-19. The chain employs TRBV19 and TRBJ2-5; D remains unclear. Material for sequencing was peripheral blood. The CDR3 region is CASSIRRSYQETQYF. As DNA, the CDR3 is TGTGCCAGTAGTATTCGGCGGTCGTACCAAGAGACCCAGTACTTC.